The 29 T cell receptor beta chains presented below share a single source sample, sequenced in a study of CD8 T cells in Susac syndrome. Random hexamers were used to reverse transcribe the RNA input (about 0.5 to 1 ug). TCRdb reprocessed the immunoSEQ multiplex PCR reads via MiXCR and lists one record per CDR3 protein. This sample carries around 200,000 distinct CDR3 sequences, 95% of them seen once, and the ten largest clones take 0.082%. Specimen: CD4+ T cells from PBMCs. The receptors stem from a human donor with multiple sclerosis.

The chain has TRBV7-9 and TRBJ2-3; D not certain. This CDR3 comprises 14 residues. With 1 base removed from V and 6 bases from J, the gap between germline ends came to 11 bases. Germline lookup yields CDR1 SEHNR and CDR2 FQNEAQ (reference sequence). Here the CDR3 DNA reads TGTGCCAGCAGCTTAGGATCGGACGGGGATACGCAGTATTTT. It specifies CASSLGSDGDTQYF.

This sequence joins TRBV27 and TRBJ2-2, with D perhaps given as TRBD1 or TRBD2 (5 bases each). The CDR3 contains 13 residues. CDR1 and CDR2 (germline): MNHEY, SMNVEV (reference sequence). Trimming stripped 6 bases from V and 2 bases from J, with 7 bases between. This CDR3 reads CASRRGNTGELFF. The CDR3 DNA is TGTGCCAGCAGGAGGGGTAACACCGGGGAGCTGTTTTTT.

J is TRBJ1-6 and V is TRBV30, with 10 bases matching TRBD1. CDR1 and CDR2 (germline): GTSNPN, SVGIG (reference sequence). V was clipped by 8 bases and J by 1 base; unmatched bases: 11. This CDR3 spans 17 amino acids. The CDR3 spells CAASGQGFGSYNSPLHF. The CDR3 DNA reads TGTGCCGCATCGGGACAGGGGTTTGGATCCTATAATTCACCCCTCCACTTT.

The chain has TRBV6-1 and TRBJ2-7; either TRBD1 or TRBD2 may fit D (5 bases each). Between the trimmed V and J ends, which lost 0 bases and 6 bases, there was a span of 9 bases. Germline lookup yields CDR1 MNHNS and CDR2 SASEGT. CDR3 length equals 13 residues. The CDR3 DNA sequence: TGTGCCAGCAGTGAAGCGTTAGGGACCGAGCAGTACGTC. It translates to CASSEALGTEQYV.

This sequence joins TRBV20-1 and TRBJ1-2, with TRBD1 matching 8 bases. Germline V CDR1 and CDR2: DFQATT, SNEGSKA (reference sequence). V gave up 1 base and J gave up 7 bases; unmatched junction bases: 8. The length of the CDR3 is 14 residues. CDR3 DNA sequence: TGCAGTGCTAGAGGCCCGGACAGGGATGGTGGCTACACCTTC. Its protein product is CSARGPDRDGGYTF.

In its sample, this clonotype was seen once. The chain joins TRBV7-2 to TRBJ2-5; the D is unclear. The CDR3 spans 15 residues. Trimming took off 5 bases at V and 5 bases at J, with 18 bases between the two ends. Germline V gives CDR1 SGHTA, CDR2 FQGNSA. CDR3 residues: CASSTRALSGETQYF. The CDR3 coding sequence is TGTGCCAGCAGCACCCGAGCCCTATCTGGGGAGACCCAGTACTTC.

This clonotype was counted a single time. A junction boundary mismatches the germline segment, possibly from a read error. V usage is TRBV2 and J usage is TRBJ1-4, with 7 positions matching TRBD1. CDR3 size: 15 residues. Germline V gene sequence: CDR1 SNHLY, CDR2 FYNNEI. The CDR3 here is CASSEGTGTHEKLFF. In nucleotides, the CDR3 is TGTGCCAGCAGTGAAGGGACAGGAACTCATGAAAAACTGTTTTTT.

V and J are TRBV29-1 and TRBJ1-4, with D uncertain. CDR3 length equals 12 residues. Trimming stripped 1 base from V and 7 bases from J, with 7 bases between. Germline values: CDR1 SQVTM, CDR2 ANQGSEA. The CDR3 sequence is CSVEGAFEKLFF. DNA of the CDR3: TGCAGCGTTGAAGGCGCCTTTGAAAAACTGTTTTTT.

The V gene is TRBV15, the J gene TRBJ2-1; D unclear. CDR1 LNHNV and CDR2 YYDKDF come from the germline V gene (reference sequence). This CDR3 comprises 13 residues. Trimming stripped 5 bases from V and 9 bases from J, with 14 bases between. The CDR3: CATSPRVEGEQFF. CDR3 bases: TGTGCCACCAGCCCCCGGGTGGAAGGTGAGCAGTTCTTC.

The chain is built from TRBV20-1 and TRBJ1-2; 7 bases are shared with TRBD1. Germline V gene data show CDR1 as DFQATT and CDR2 as SNEGSKA (reference sequence). This CDR3 spans 13 amino acids. The V gene end was trimmed by 1 base and the J gene end by 8 bases; junction bases not matched to a gene: 7. Here the CDR3 DNA reads TGCAGTGCTAGAGCCGACAGGGAAGAAGGCTACACCTTC. It translates to CSARADREEGYTF.

V usage is TRBV5-1 and J usage is TRBJ2-5; 9 bases map to TRBD2. The CDR3 runs to 14 residues. CDR1 is SGHRS, CDR2 YFSETQ, per germline. V dropped 4 bases and J dropped 4; count of bases not matched to a gene: 5. The CDR3 bases are TGCGCCAGCAGCCCCGGGACTAGCATAGAGACCCAGTACTTC. Translated, it gives CASSPGTSIETQYF.

The chain couples TRBV24-1 to TRBJ1-2, with D maybe TRBD1 (6 bases). V lost 3 bases to trimming and J lost 6 bases, with 7 bases between them. Germline V lookup: CDR1 KGHDR, CDR2 SFDVKD. The CDR3 extends over 12 amino acids. CDR3 loop: CATSDHRDGYTF. The CDR3 DNA sequence: TGTGCCACCAGTGATCACAGGGATGGCTACACCTTC.

This rearrangement joins TRBV9 to TRBJ2-3; maybe TRBD1 (5 bases). The CDR3 length is 14 residues. V was cut by 4 bases and J by 2 bases, with 11 bases left in between. Germline CDR1 SGDLS, CDR2 YYNGEE. CDR3 coding DNA: TGTGCCAGCAGCCGAATGACAGCCACAGATACGCAGTATTTT. The encoded protein is CASSRMTATDTQYF.

This chain connects TRBV25-1 to TRBJ1-2; possibly TRBD1 for D (6 bases). The CDR3 sequence is 15 residues long. V was pared by 3 bases and J by 5 bases, with 16 bases between. The germline V gene has CDR1 MGHDK and CDR2 SYGVNS. The CDR3 loop reads CASSDPGAQGYGYTF. Written as DNA, the CDR3 is TGTGCCAGCAGTGACCCAGGGGCTCAGGGATATGGCTACACCTTC.

This clonotype was observed a single time. This chain connects TRBV25-1 to TRBJ2-5; the D gene is possibly TRBD1 (6 bases). The CDR3 contains 13 residues. Germline values: CDR1 MGHDK, CDR2 SYGVNS. Trimming took off 8 bases at V and 1 base at J, with 11 bases between the two ends. CDR3 sequence reads: CASANRVQETQYF. CDR3 DNA sequence: TGTGCCAGCGCCAACAGGGTCCAAGAGACCCAGTACTTC.

This sequence joins TRBV29-1 and TRBJ1-2; TRBD1 aligns across 7 bases. The CDR3 has 13 amino acids. Germline V gene data show CDR1 as SQVTM and CDR2 as ANQGSEA. With V trimmed by 6 bases and J by 8 bases, 12 bases remained unmatched. CDR3 in DNA: TGCAGCGTCTGGGGGACAGCTATCTTCGGCTACACCTTC. This codes for CSVWGTAIFGYTF.

This chain joins TRBV20-1 and TRBJ2-5; 15 bases line up with TRBD2. Per germline, CDR1 DFQATT and CDR2 SNEGSKA (reference sequence). J gave up 1 base and V 5 bases, and 5 bases lay outside the gene matches. This CDR3 has 16 residues. CDR3 region: CSAPGTSGGLQETQYF. CDR3 DNA sequence: TGCAGTGCTCCAGGGACTAGCGGGGGGCTCCAAGAGACCCAGTACTTC.

This clonotype came up once. The V gene is TRBV20-1, the J gene TRBJ1-5, with D maybe TRBD1 (5 bases). The CDR3 totals 17 residues. V lost 2 bases to trimming and J lost 4 bases, with 21 bases between them. The V gene's germline CDR1 is DFQATT and CDR2 SNEGSKA (reference sequence). The CDR3 reads CSARNAASGRANQPQHF. DNA of the CDR3: TGCAGTGCTAGAAATGCAGCCTCAGGGCGGGCGAATCAGCCCCAGCATTTT.

The gene calls are TRBV20-1 and TRBJ2-7; the D gene is possibly TRBD2 (5 bases). Looked up from germline, CDR1 is DFQATT and CDR2 is SNEGSKA (reference sequence). Between the trimmed V and J ends, which lost 6 bases and 6 bases, there was a span of 18 bases. There are 13 residues in the CDR3. The CDR3 reads CSAIDPGKLEQYF. In DNA, the CDR3 is TGCAGTGCAATCGACCCCGGGAAACTCGAGCAGTACTTC.

The V gene is TRBV12-3 or TRBV12-4, the J gene TRBJ1-1; D is ambiguous. Trimming pared 2 bases from V and 2 bases from J, leaving 9 bases between. The CDR3 consists of 14 residues. The CDR3 region is CASSLQSTNTEAFF. In DNA, the CDR3 is TGTGCCAGCAGTTTACAGTCGACTAACACTGAAGCTTTCTTT.

V usage is TRBV3-1 and J usage is TRBJ2-1; D unclear. The V end lost 0 bases, the J end lost 3 bases, and 3 bases lay between the germline ends. Per germline, CDR1 LGHDT and CDR2 YNNKEL (reference sequence). This CDR3 comprises 13 residues. The CDR3 coding sequence is TGTGCCAGCAGCCAAGATCGCTACAATGAGCAGTTCTTC. This codes for CASSQDRYNEQFF.

The chain links TRBV3-1 to TRBJ2-7; D not resolved. V was shortened by 5 bases and J by 3 bases, with 8 bases between the two germline ends. The CDR3 consists of 12 residues. Germline lookup yields CDR1 LGHDT and CDR2 YNNKEL (reference sequence). The CDR3 region is CASSKAFYEQYF. CDR3 in DNA: TGTGCCAGCAGCAAAGCTTTCTACGAGCAGTACTTC.

This clonotype has just a few counts. The gene calls are TRBV9 and TRBJ2-5, with 8 bases identical to TRBD1. The J segment lost 4 bases and the V segment lost 2 bases, leaving 4 bases of the junction unmatched. Germline CDR1 and CDR2: SGDLS and YYNGEE. This CDR3 region has 14 residues. The CDR3 here is CASSVDRGVETQYF. The CDR3 DNA sequence: TGTGCCAGCAGCGTTGACAGGGGAGTAGAGACCCAGTACTTC.

Written as DNA, the CDR3 is TGTGCCAGCAGCCAGGAGGCCAGCAAAACACCCCTCCACTTT. Its protein product is CASSQEASKTPLHF. The chain employs TRBV3-1 and TRBJ1-6; D is uncertain. CDR3 length equals 14 residues. Trimming cost V 3 bases and J 11 bases, with 14 bases left between them. Germline V lookup: CDR1 LGHDT, CDR2 YNNKEL (reference sequence). Full variable domain (remainder filled in from reference TRBV3-1 and TRBJ1-6): DTAVSQTPKYLVTQMGNDKSIKCEQNLGHDTMYWYKQDSKKFLKIMFSYNNKELIINETVPNRFSPKSPDKAHLNLHINSLELGDSAVYFCASSQEASKTPLHFGNGTRLTVT.

V and J are TRBV18 and TRBJ2-3; 9 nucleotides match TRBD1. The CDR3 is made up of 15 amino acids. CDR1 is KGHSH, CDR2 LQKENI, per germline. V lost 1 base, J lost 4 bases, and 3 bases stayed unmatched. The DNA for the CDR3 is TGTGCCAGCTCACCACGGACAGGGGACGCAGATACGCAGTATTTT. Residues: CASSPRTGDADTQYF.

The gene calls are TRBV7-2 and TRBJ1-2; D not certain. Germline V gene lookup returns CDR1 SGHTA and CDR2 FQGNSA. CDR3 length: 15 residues. V gave up 1 base and J gave up 4 bases, with 13 bases separating them. In nucleotides, the CDR3 is TGTGCCAGCAGCTTAGTCGGCGCAGATGCCTATGGCTACACCTTC. It is translated as CASSLVGADAYGYTF.

The chain is built from TRBV30 and TRBJ2-1; 9 bases fit TRBD2. This CDR3 has 15 residues. After removal of 0 bases from V and 7 bases from J, the junction contained 7 bases not matched to a gene. CDR1 and CDR2 (germline): GTSNPN, SVGIG (reference sequence). CDR3 DNA sequence: TGTGCCTGGAGTGTGGCGGGGGGGCCACATAATGAGCAGTTCTTC. This encodes CAWSVAGGPHNEQFF. The full variable domain, with the rest looked up from reference TRBV30 and TRBJ2-1, is SQTIHQWPATLVQPVGSPLSLECTVEGTSNPNLYWYRQAAGRGLQLLFYSVGIGQISSEVPQNLSASRPQDRQFILSSKKLLLSDSGFYLCAWSVAGGPHNEQFFGPGTRLTVL.

The V gene is TRBV28, the J gene TRBJ2-7; TRBD1 agrees at 9 bases. J gave up 4 bases and V 4 bases, and 5 bases lay outside the gene matches. This CDR3 spans 14 amino acids. CDR1 is MDHEN, CDR2 SYDVKM, per germline. CDR3 amino acids: CASSSTGGWYEQYF. In nucleotides, the CDR3 is TGTGCCAGCAGTTCAACAGGGGGCTGGTACGAGCAGTACTTC.

This chain links TRBV12-3 or TRBV12-4 with TRBJ2-7; 13 bases fit TRBD2. The V and J ends lost 5 bases and 4 bases, in that order; junction bases with no gene match: 5. The CDR3 runs to 15 residues. The CDR3 DNA reads TGTGCCAGCAGTATACTAGCGGGGGGGCCGTACGAGCAGTACGTC. Translation gives CASSILAGGPYEQYV.